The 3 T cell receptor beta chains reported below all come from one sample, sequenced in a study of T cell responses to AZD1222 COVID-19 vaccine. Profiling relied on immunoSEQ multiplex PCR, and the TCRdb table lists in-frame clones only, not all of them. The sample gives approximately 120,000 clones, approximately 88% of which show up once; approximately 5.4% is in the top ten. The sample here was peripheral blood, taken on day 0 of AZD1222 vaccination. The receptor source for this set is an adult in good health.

CDR3 region: CASSLSRAGGRPDTQYF. As DNA, the CDR3 is TGTGCCAGCAGTTTATCGAGGGCGGGAGGGAGGCCAGATACGCAGTATTTT. The V call is TRBV27, the J call TRBJ2-3; 9 nucleotides agree with TRBD2. The CDR3 is made up of 17 amino acids. Trimming at V came to 0 bases and at J to 4 bases, leaving 8 bases not matched to a gene. Looked up from germline, CDR1 is MNHEY and CDR2 is SMNVEV (reference sequence).

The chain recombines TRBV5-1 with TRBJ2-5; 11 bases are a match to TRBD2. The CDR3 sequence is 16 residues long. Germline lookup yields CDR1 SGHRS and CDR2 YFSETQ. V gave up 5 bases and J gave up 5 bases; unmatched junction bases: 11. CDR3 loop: CASRGTSGAGVETQYF. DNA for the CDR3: TGCGCCAGCAGGGGGACTAGCGGTGCAGGGGTGGAGACCCAGTACTTC.

The CDR3: CASSYGDRPFYGYTF. CDR3 in DNA: TGTGCCAGCAGTTACGGCGACCGACCCTTCTATGGCTACACCTTC. This rearrangement joins TRBV6-2 or TRBV6-3 to TRBJ1-2; D is uncertain. Trimming left V 2 bases short and J 4 bases short, with 14 bases between. The germline CDR1 and CDR2 sequences are MNHEY and SVGEGT. The CDR3 length is 15 residues.